The 8 T cell receptor beta chains below all came from one sample that was sequenced in a study of cytomegalovirus exposure and HLA in healthy donors. The PCR made use of 60 Vbeta and 13 Jbeta primers. The table came from immunoSEQ multiplex PCR; TCRdb's copy has only in-frame clones and leaves some out. The sample lists some 120,000 clones; about 80% were seen once. The sequenced sample consisted of PBMCs. These receptors came from a middle-aged woman in good health and CMV-seropositive.

There are a few counts of this clone. J is TRBJ1-1 and V is TRBV25-1; the D is unclear. This CDR3 spans 13 amino acids. Looked up from germline, CDR1 is MGHDK and CDR2 is SYGVNS. Trimming removed 3 bases at V and 1 base at J, with 6 bases between. The CDR3 nucleotides read TGTGCCAGCAGTGATTATAAGAACACTGAAGCTTTCTTT. It yields the protein CASSDYKNTEAFF. Full variable domain (remainder filled in from reference TRBV25-1 and TRBJ1-1): EADIYQTPRYLVIGTGKKITLECSQTMGHDKMYWYQQDPGMELHLIHYSYGVNSTEKGDLSSESTVSRIRTEHFPLTLESARPSHTSQYLCASSDYKNTEAFFGQGTRLTVV.

A few counts support this clone. This chain connects TRBV28 to TRBJ2-4; possible D gene TRBD1, 6 bases. CDR1 MDHEN and CDR2 SYDVKM come from the germline V gene. V dropped 1 base and J dropped 7 bases, with 14 bases sitting between them. This CDR3 region has 15 residues. CDR3 residues: CASSLLDSTGNIQYF. DNA for the CDR3: TGTGCCAGCAGTTTATTGGACAGCACTGGCAACATTCAGTACTTC.

The J gene is TRBJ1-5, the V gene TRBV28, with 7 bases aligning to TRBD1. The CDR3 has 13 amino acids. CDR1 is MDHEN and CDR2 is SYDVKM in the germline V gene. The junction had 5 bases not matched to a gene; V was cut back by 7 bases and J by 5 bases. CDR3 residues: CASTADRDQPQHF. The CDR3 bases are TGTGCCAGCACCGCCGACAGGGATCAGCCCCAGCATTTT.

The chain recombines TRBV29-1 with TRBJ2-5; TRBD2 matches at 11 bases. In germline, CDR1 is SQVTM, CDR2 ANQGSEA. This CDR3 spans 16 amino acids. V lost 0 bases and J lost 1; bases outside the gene matches: 4. The CDR3 loop is CSVEDLAGGSQETQYF. CDR3 bases: TGCAGCGTTGAAGATCTAGCGGGAGGCTCCCAAGAGACCCAGTACTTC.

V and J are TRBV30 and TRBJ2-3, with 13 bases matching TRBD2. The V gene's germline CDR1 is GTSNPN and CDR2 SVGIG (reference sequence). Trimming cost V 3 bases and J 5 bases; bases outside gene matches: 11. This CDR3 contains 17 residues. The CDR3 here is CAWRDPGLAGRGDTQYF. CDR3 bases: TGTGCCTGGAGAGATCCGGGACTAGCGGGGAGGGGAGATACGCAGTATTTT. Filled out from reference TRBV30 and TRBJ2-3, the complete variable domain reads SQTIHQWPATLVQPVGSPLSLECTVEGTSNPNLYWYRQAAGRGLQLLFYSVGIGQISSEVPQNLSASRPQDRQFILSSKKLLLSDSGFYLCAWRDPGLAGRGDTQYFGPGTRLTVL.

The chain carries TRBV5-1 and TRBJ2-7, with D unresolved. V was cut by 4 bases and J by 3 bases, with 14 bases left in between. CDR1 and CDR2 (germline): SGHRS, YFSETQ. CDR3 length: 14 residues. CDR3 nucleotides: TGCGCCAGCAGCCCTCAGGTCCAAAACTACGAGCAGTACTTC. Its protein product is CASSPQVQNYEQYF.

J is TRBJ2-2 and V is TRBV27; TRBD1 aligns across 9 bases. The CDR3 runs to 15 residues. The V segment lost 10 bases and the J segment 5 bases; nucleotides outside the gene matches: 11. Germline loops: CDR1 MNHEY, CDR2 SMNVEV (reference sequence). CDR3 loop: CATMADRGRTGELFF. CDR3 DNA sequence: TGTGCCACCATGGCAGACAGGGGGAGGACCGGGGAGCTGTTTTTT.

The chain links TRBV18 to TRBJ1-6, with TRBD1 matching 8 bases. V dropped 2 bases and J dropped 7; count of bases not matched to a gene: 4. The CDR3 runs 15 residues. Germline V CDR1 and CDR2: KGHSH, LQKENI. CDR3: CASSPKDRANSPLHF. CDR3 sequence (DNA): TGTGCCAGCTCACCAAAGGACAGGGCAAATTCACCCCTCCACTTT.